This entry concerns a single TCR beta chain. What it binds is unknown. The sample comes from a study of vaccination and CD4 T cells after COVID-19. The wider study: Four females and six males made up the convalescents, with two Hispanic.

CDR1 MNHEY and CDR2 SVGAGI come from the germline V gene. CDR3 length: 19 amino acids. J gave up 0 bases and V 3 bases, and 12 bases lay outside the gene matches. Regarding the study as a whole: There were relatively few convalescent patients studied, and there were no early post-infection timepoints.

Time point meaning: late sampling 161 to 241 days after vaccination in a few convalescent patients. Noted treatment: 10-day PBMC culture with coronavirus spike peptide pools or control peptides (ViraFEST assay). Negative selection yielded CD4+ T cells from day-10 cultures. Scientists ran DNA taken from cultured CD4+ T cells through the Oncomine TCR Beta short-read assay for sequencing. MiXCR, run by TCRdb on the PCR reads, gives a single entry per CDR3 protein. The sample consists of 20,000 to 25,000 distinct CDR3 sequences, about a third of them appearing once. This chain joins TRBV6-5 and TRBJ2-1, with 9 bases fitting TRBD2. The sequences come from CD4+ T cells from blood, cultured in vitro, collected about 7 months after SARS-CoV-2 vaccination. This TCR came from a human donor who had recovered from COVID-19. CDR3 loop: CASSYSTSGEWSSYNEQFF. The CDR3 DNA sequence: TGTGCCAGCAGTTATTCGACTAGCGGAGAATGGAGCTCCTACAATGAGCAGTTCTTC.